This T cell receptor beta chain derives from a study of blood T cells in healthy people across ages. Of note for this clonotype: Antigen specificity is unknown.

The V gene's germline CDR1 is SEHNR and CDR2 FQNEAQ (reference sequence). This CDR3 spans 15 amino acids. J lost 7 bases, V lost 4 bases, and 9 bases had no gene match. Healthy Caucasian individuals from Russia aged about 6 to 95 were enrolled as donors. A J-beta primer mix and a sample-barcoded 5' primer were used in a second PCR of about 7 to 12 cycles. TCRdb reprocessed the 5' RACE reads with MiXCR, giving one entry per CDR3 protein. The table shows around 870,000 distinct CDR3 sequences, with 25% to 35% occurring only once. Findings and caveats of the study: Observed TCR beta diversity showed a strong correlation with the percentage of naive T cells as measured by flow cytometry. CMV status of donors was not determined, possibly confounding expanded clonotype changes.

Source material: blood. The chain uses TRBV7-9 and TRBJ2-1; TRBD1 matches at 8 bases. The clonotype originates from a woman older than 75 in good health. The CDR3 sequence is CASSSPGQVGNEQFF. The CDR3, as DNA: TGTGCCAGCAGCTCCCCGGGACAGGTAGGGAATGAGCAGTTCTTC.